Here is one T cell receptor beta chain with its context. CDR1 SGHRS and CDR2 YFSETQ come from the germline V gene. The germline V and J ends were trimmed by 0 bases and 0 bases, with 18 bases remaining between them. CDR3 size: 18 residues. Assay used: immunoSEQ multiplex PCR; TCRdb lists only in-frame clones, some missing. In the table there are some 640,000 clones, about 87% of which are singletons. These data belong to a study of shared T cell receptors in the human thymus. These same records also appear under a second study, on human thymus T cells. That source adds: Corrective cardiac operations yielded the resected thymus tissue. Within thymic and blood repertoires, V and J gene usage appeared to be biased. As related research reported, thymic repertoires overlapped highly among unrelated individuals.

The sequence derives from a boy under two years old with a congenital heart defect. The chain links TRBV5-1 to TRBJ1-1; D remains ambiguous. Sequencing input: thymocytes. CDR3 loop: CASSLGGAPILLNTEAFF. CDR3 DNA sequence: TGCGCCAGCAGCTTGGGAGGTGCCCCAATTCTATTGAACACTGAAGCTTTCTTT.